This T cell receptor (beta chain) was obtained from a study of cytomegalovirus exposure and HLA in healthy donors. Study information: Out of about 410 genotyped donors, less than 90% belonged to the Caucasian-associated ancestry cluster. Study-level results: For most TCR beta V segments, an earlier analysis put the productive rate at about 87% or about 30% of the time. An analysis that came later showed most CMV-associated TCR beta chains appearing HLA-restricted. Over 150 TCR beta chains were listed as cytomegalovirus-associated.

Concerning this clone: Its cognate antigen is unknown.

V lost 0 bases and J 4 bases, leaving 6 bases between the germline ends. This CDR3 spans 13 amino acids. Germline values: CDR1 SQVTM, CDR2 ANQGSEA. The PCR made use of 60 Vbeta and 13 Jbeta primers. Generated by immunoSEQ multiplex PCR, the TCRdb table keeps only in-frame clones and is missing some. The sample lists 150,000 to 200,000 clones; 80% were seen once. The material sequenced was PBMCs. The chain carries TRBV29-1 and TRBJ2-2, with D uncertain. The source of this sequence is a man aged 18 to 30 in good health and CMV-seropositive. The CDR3 region is CSVEDSSTGELFF. DNA for the CDR3: TGCAGCGTTGAAGATAGCAGCACCGGGGAGCTGTTTTTT.